Presented here are 30 T cell receptor beta chains from one specimen sequenced in a study of shared clonotypes between healthy human individuals. This table comes from immunoSEQ multiplex PCR, and its TCRdb copy is limited to in-frame clones, with some not included. The table lists 2,500,000 or so clones, approximately 93% of them singletons, with around 0.4% in the top ten. The source material was naive CD4+ T cells from PBMCs. Subset noted: CD45RA+ positively selected. Receptors originate from a man between 18 and 35 years old in good health. Some clones in this sample may be carry-over from other donors' samples.

This clone has a handful of counts. This rearrangement joins TRBV18 to TRBJ1-5, with a possible D match to TRBD1 (5 bases). The ends were cut back, 3 bases at V and 1 base at J, with 10 bases in the middle. Germline CDR1 KGHSH, CDR2 LQKENI. This CDR3 contains 15 residues. This CDR3 is CASSPIGVSNQPQHF. In DNA form, the CDR3 reads TGTGCCAGCTCACCTATAGGGGTCAGCAATCAGCCCCAGCATTTT.

This CDR3 reads CASRNELGTGELFF. CDR3 in DNA: TGTGCCAGCAGGAACGAGCTGGGCACCGGGGAGCTGTTTTTT. V and J are TRBV2 and TRBJ2-2; no definite D call. Germline CDR1 and CDR2: SNHLY and FYNNEI. The CDR3 is made up of 14 amino acids. Trimming removed 6 bases at V and 4 bases at J, with 12 bases between.

This rearrangement joins TRBV28 to TRBJ1-3; TRBD1 agrees at 7 bases. V was clipped by 1 base and J by 5 bases; unmatched bases: 5. CDR3 size: 15 residues. Looked up from germline, CDR1 is MDHEN and CDR2 is SYDVKM. DNA for the CDR3: TGTGCCAGCAGTTTATCAGGGGGTAGAAGAAACACCATATATTTT. It is translated as CASSLSGGRRNTIYF.

The V gene is TRBV27, the J gene TRBJ2-4, with D perhaps matching TRBD1 (6 bases). This CDR3 has 17 amino acids. From germline, CDR1 is MNHEY and CDR2 SMNVEV (reference sequence). V was shortened by 5 bases and J by 1 base, with 18 bases between the two germline ends. CDR3 nucleotides: TGTGCCAGCAGTCCCAGGGACATATGGGTGGCCAAAAACATTCAGTACTTC. Translated, it gives CASSPRDIWVAKNIQYF.

V is TRBV7-2 and J is TRBJ1-5; 10 bases are shared with TRBD1. Per germline, CDR1 SGHTA and CDR2 FQGNSA. Trimming removed 2 bases from V and 3 bases from J; junction bases left unmatched: 7. The CDR3 length is 17 residues. CDR3 DNA sequence: TGTGCCAGCAGCTTAACCGGGACAGGGGCCCCCAATCAGCCCCAGCATTTT. Its protein product is CASSLTGTGAPNQPQHF.

The rearrangement joins TRBV28 to TRBJ1-2; a weak D match, TRBD1 (6 bases). CDR1 MDHEN and CDR2 SYDVKM come from the germline V gene. This CDR3 has 15 amino acids. The V end lost 3 bases, the J end lost 5 bases, and 16 bases lay between the germline ends. In DNA, the CDR3 is TGTGCCAGCAGTTTTGGGACACGGACCGTATATGGCTACACCTTC. The encoded protein is CASSFGTRTVYGYTF.

V usage is TRBV6-1 and J usage is TRBJ2-7, with D possibly matching TRBD2 (6 bases). CDR3 length: 11 amino acids. Germline V CDR1 and CDR2: MNHNS, SASEGT. V lost 4 bases to trimming and J lost 11 bases, with 12 bases between them. CDR3 sequence (DNA): TGTGCCAGCAGTGGGAGTGGGGGGAAGTACTTC. As protein: CASSGSGGKYF.

The CDR3 DNA follows: TGTGCCAGCAGCTTAGGTGGTGGGGCCAACGTCCTGACTTTC. It encodes CASSLGGGANVLTF. The rearrangement joins TRBV7-2 to TRBJ2-6; D is uncertain. The CDR3 sequence is 14 residues long. CDR1 and CDR2 (germline): SGHTA, FQGNSA. V was clipped by 1 base and J by 3 bases, with 4 bases between them.

Of note for this clone: Within the sample, other DNA sequences also encode this same CDR3. J is TRBJ2-7 and V is TRBV5-1, with 7 positions matching TRBD1. From germline, CDR1 is SGHRS and CDR2 YFSETQ. Losses at the gene ends were 2 bases for V and 2 bases for J; bases not matched to a gene: 1. The CDR3 has 13 amino acids. The CDR3 sequence: CASSFGTAYEQYF. In DNA form, the CDR3 reads TGCGCCAGCAGCTTCGGGACAGCCTACGAGCAGTACTTC.

Regarding this clone: The same CDR3 is also encoded by other DNA sequences in this sample. The gene calls are TRBV7-3 and TRBJ2-5; D is unclear. Trimming cost V 5 bases and J 5 bases, with 12 bases left between them. The V gene's germline CDR1 is SGHTA and CDR2 FQGTGA. The CDR3 runs to 13 residues. The CDR3 DNA is TGTGCCAGCAGCCTAAGGGCCCGGGAGACCCAGTACTTC. This encodes CASSLRARETQYF.

The rearrangement uses TRBV30 and TRBJ2-1; D perhaps matches TRBD2 (6 bases). Germline V CDR1 and CDR2: GTSNPN, SVGIG (reference sequence). This CDR3 is 16 amino acids long. V was shortened by 2 bases and J by 1 base, with 15 bases between the two germline ends. CDR3 nucleotides: TGTGCCTGGAGTCCACGGGGGTTCTATTCCTACAATGAGCAGTTCTTC. It yields the protein CAWSPRGFYSYNEQFF.

The chain employs TRBV5-1 and TRBJ1-5; 7 nucleotides line up with TRBD1. The CDR3 consists of 14 residues. With V trimmed by 4 bases and J by 6 bases, 7 bases remained unmatched. Looked up from germline, CDR1 is SGHRS and CDR2 is YFSETQ. The CDR3 region is CASSAQGVGQPQHF. CDR3 DNA sequence: TGCGCCAGCAGCGCCCAGGGGGTCGGTCAGCCCCAGCATTTT. The whole variable domain, remainder taken from reference TRBV5-1 and TRBJ1-5, is KAGVTQTPRYLIKTRGQQVTLSCSPISGHRSVSWYQQTPGQGLQFLFEYFSETQRNKGNFPGRFSGRQFSNSRSEMNVSTLELGDSALYLCASSAQGVGQPQHFGDGTRLSIL.

V usage is TRBV6-1 and J usage is TRBJ1-4, with 7 bases matching TRBD1. With V trimmed by 11 bases and J by 1 base, 1 base remained unmatched. The CDR3 extends over 12 amino acids. Germline CDR1 and CDR2: MNHNS and SASEGT. CDR3 coding DNA: TGTGCCGCAGGGGGAACTAATGAAAAACTGTTTTTT. Its translation: CAAGGTNEKLFF.

The chain recombines TRBV7-6 with TRBJ2-1; TRBD2 agrees at 11 bases. Germline CDR1 SGHVS, CDR2 FNYEAQ. This CDR3 spans 18 amino acids. The junction had 6 bases not matched to a gene; V was cut back by 1 base and J by 1 base. The DNA of the CDR3 is TGTGCCAGCAGCTTAGTACTACTAGCGGGAGTATCCTACAATGAGCAGTTCTTC. Translation gives CASSLVLLAGVSYNEQFF. The full variable domain, completed using reference TRBV7-6 and TRBJ2-1, is GAGVSQSPRYKVTKRGQDVALRCDPISGHVSLYWYRQALGQGPEFLTYFNYEAQQDKSGLPNDRFSAERPEGSISTLTIQRTEQRDSAMYRCASSLVLLAGVSYNEQFFGPGTRLTVL.

The chain uses TRBV29-1 and TRBJ2-2; D perhaps matches TRBD2 (5 bases). Looked up from germline, CDR1 is SQVTM and CDR2 is ANQGSEA. This CDR3 spans 14 amino acids. V was shortened by 7 bases and J by 1 base, with 13 bases between the two germline ends. As DNA, the CDR3 is TGCAGCGCCGAGGGCCTCCAGAACACCGGGGAGCTGTTTTTT. Translating it yields CSAEGLQNTGELFF.

The chain uses TRBV9 and TRBJ2-1; D might be TRBD2 (5 bases). V lost 0 bases and J lost 5, with 9 bases in between. Per germline, CDR1 SGDLS and CDR2 YYNGEE. This CDR3 spans 14 amino acids. The chain's CDR3 is CASSVGSGNNEQFF. The CDR3 DNA reads as TGTGCCAGCAGCGTAGGTTCCGGGAACAATGAGCAGTTCTTC.

CDR3 bases: TGTGCCAGCAGCTTCGGGACAGGGAATTATGGCTACACCTTC. This translates into CASSFGTGNYGYTF. The chain carries TRBV7-9 and TRBJ1-2; 9 positions agree with TRBD1. The J segment lost 5 bases and the V segment lost 3 bases, leaving 4 bases of the junction unmatched. Germline CDR1 is SEHNR and CDR2 is FQNEAQ (reference sequence). The CDR3 runs to 14 residues.

The chain has TRBV7-2 and TRBJ2-3; TRBD2 agrees at 8 bases. The germline V gene has CDR1 SGHTA and CDR2 FQGNSA. The ends lost 8 bases at V and 7 bases at J; junction bases unmatched: 8. The CDR3 runs to 13 residues. The CDR3 protein is CASGAGGTNTQYF. The DNA of the CDR3 is TGTGCCAGCGGGGCGGGGGGCACGAATACGCAGTATTTT. Variable domain in full (rest from reference TRBV7-2 and TRBJ2-3): GAGVSQSPSNKVTEKGKDVELRCDPISGHTALYWYRQSLGQGLEFLIYFQGNSAPDKSGLPSDRFSAERTGGSVSTLTIQRTQQEDSAVYLCASGAGGTNTQYFGPGTRLTVL.

V gene TRBV29-1 combines with J gene TRBJ2-5; 7 bases map to TRBD2. Germline trimming cut 4 bases from V and 0 bases from J; bases unmatched to any gene: 11. The germline V gene encodes CDR1 SQVTM and CDR2 ANQGSEA. CDR3 size: 16 residues. The CDR3 protein is CSVVYRGTKYQETQYF. The CDR3 bases are TGCAGCGTTGTCTATCGCGGGACTAAGTACCAAGAGACCCAGTACTTC.

The genes are TRBV7-9 and TRBJ2-1; 9 positions agree with TRBD2. Looked up from germline, CDR1 is SEHNR and CDR2 is FQNEAQ (reference sequence). The CDR3 spans 13 residues. The ends lost 3 bases at V and 7 bases at J; junction bases unmatched: 1. CDR3 bases: TGTGCCAGCAGCTTCGGACTAGCGAATGAGCAGTTCTTC. Protein product: CASSFGLANEQFF. Using reference TRBV7-9 and TRBJ2-1 for the parts outside the CDR3, the full variable domain is DTGVSQNPRHKITKRGQNVTFRCDPISEHNRLYWYRQTLGQGPEFLTYFQNEAQLEKSRLLSDRFSAERPKGSFSTLEIQRTEQGDSAMYLCASSFGLANEQFFGPGTRLTVL.

The chain carries TRBV4-3 and TRBJ2-5, with TRBD1 as a possible D gene (7 bases). The DNA end is more similar to TRBJ2-7, so the J call may be wrong. Germline-derived CDR1 and CDR2 are LGHNA and YSLEER. The CDR3 has 15 residues. CDR3 amino acids: CASSHRQGGHYEQYF. As DNA, the CDR3 is TGCGCCAGCAGCCACCGACAGGGAGGTCACTACGAGCAGTACTTC.

The chain recombines TRBV6-1 with TRBJ2-7; 9 positions agree with TRBD2. Germline trimming cut 2 bases from V and 2 bases from J; bases unmatched to any gene: 7. Germline CDR1 MNHNS, CDR2 SASEGT. The CDR3 contains 16 residues. CDR3 in amino acids: CASSEPGTSRTYEQYF. CDR3 sequence (DNA): TGTGCCAGCAGTGAACCCGGGACTAGCAGAACCTACGAGCAGTACTTC.

The chain uses TRBV29-1 and TRBJ1-3; D remains ambiguous. The CDR3 spans 14 residues. Germline lookup yields CDR1 SQVTM and CDR2 ANQGSEA. V lost 1 base and J 0 bases, leaving 7 bases between the germline ends. As DNA, the CDR3 is TGCAGCGTTGAAGGGCTCAACTCTGGAAACACCATATATTTT. Translation: CSVEGLNSGNTIYF.

V usage is TRBV5-1 and J usage is TRBJ1-1; the D is unclear. The CDR3 extends over 12 amino acids. Germline assignment: CDR1 SGHRS and CDR2 YFSETQ. V lost 4 bases to trimming and J lost 4 bases, with 8 bases between them. CDR3 protein: CASSTGVTEAFF. CDR3 coding DNA: TGCGCCAGCAGCACGGGAGTCACTGAAGCTTTCTTT.

This chain links TRBV28 with TRBJ1-4; the match to TRBD1 covers 7 bases. V was clipped by 7 bases and J by 0 bases; unmatched bases: 8. The CDR3 is 16 residues long. CDR1 MDHEN and CDR2 SYDVKM come from the germline V gene. CDR3: CASNSLRGPTNEKLFF. The CDR3 nucleotides are TGTGCCAGCAATTCTTTAAGGGGGCCAACTAATGAAAAACTGTTTTTT.

The chain has TRBV28 and TRBJ1-4; no reliable D call. CDR1 and CDR2 from the germline V gene are MDHEN and SYDVKM. Trimming shortened V by 5 bases and J by 5 bases, and 24 bases separated the two germline ends. The CDR3 runs to 18 residues. DNA of the CDR3: TGTGCCAGCAGTCCGCCCCCAGGACGCCGGGCCGTGAATGAAAAACTGTTTTTT. Translation gives CASSPPPGRRAVNEKLFF. The whole variable domain, remainder taken from reference TRBV28 and TRBJ1-4, is DVKVTQSSRYLVKRTGEKVFLECVQDMDHENMFWYRQDPGLGLRLIYFSYDVKMKEKGDIPEGYSVSREKKERFSLILESASTNQTSMYLCASSPPPGRRAVNEKLFFGSGTQLSVL.

The V call is TRBV28, the J call TRBJ2-3; TRBD2 matches at 13 bases. The length of the CDR3 is 15 residues. Germline lookup yields CDR1 MDHEN and CDR2 SYDVKM. V shed 5 bases and J 7 bases; nucleotides not matched to a gene: 6. The CDR3 DNA follows: TGTGCCAGCAGTGCAAGACTAGCGGGAGGTTATACGCAGTATTTT. It translates to CASSARLAGGYTQYF. The entire variable domain, with the rest obtained from reference TRBV28 and TRBJ2-3, is as follows: DVKVTQSSRYLVKRTGEKVFLECVQDMDHENMFWYRQDPGLGLRLIYFSYDVKMKEKGDIPEGYSVSREKKERFSLILESASTNQTSMYLCASSARLAGGYTQYFGPGTRLTVL.

The V call is TRBV28, the J call TRBJ2-1; D may match TRBD1 or TRBD2 (5 bases each). The germline gives CDR1 MDHEN, CDR2 SYDVKM. CDR3 length equals 16 residues. V shed 6 bases and J shed 6 bases, with 21 bases lying between them. The CDR3: CASRRYRDPPGNEQFF. The CDR3 coding sequence is TGTGCCAGCAGGAGATACCGGGACCCGCCGGGCAATGAGCAGTTCTTC.

The chain joins TRBV28 to TRBJ2-3; possibly TRBD2 for D (5 bases). Germline CDR1 and CDR2: MDHEN and SYDVKM. This CDR3 is built from 13 residues. V lost 4 bases, J lost 1 base, and 6 bases lay in between. The CDR3 region is CASSWGGTDTQYF. Here the CDR3 DNA reads TGTGCCAGCAGTTGGGGAGGCACAGATACGCAGTATTTT.

Note on this clone: Other DNA variants within this sample encode the same CDR3. This chain uses TRBV11-2 with TRBJ1-1; D ambiguous. Per germline, CDR1 SGHAT and CDR2 FQNNGV. V was pared by 6 bases and J by 1 base, with 9 bases between. The CDR3 covers 13 residues. CDR3 residues: CASSRQENTEAFF. CDR3 in DNA: TGTGCCAGCAGTCGCCAGGAGAACACTGAAGCTTTCTTT.